Each of the 11 T cell receptor beta chains below was sequenced from the same sample in a study of blood T cell repertoires in COVID-19. The assay was immunoSEQ multiplex PCR, and TCRdb's table has in-frame clones only and misses some. The sample yields around 470,000 clones, roughly 87% seen once. The sequenced sample was PBMCs or T cells enriched from blood (not recorded which). Every receptor here comes from a man aged 18-30 years who had recovered from COVID-19.

This chain joins TRBV28 and TRBJ1-6; D not certain. The CDR3 totals 13 residues. Germline V lookup: CDR1 MDHEN, CDR2 SYDVKM. Trimming stripped 11 bases from V and 0 bases from J, with 8 bases between. CDR3 protein: CAARSSYNSPLHF. CDR3 coding DNA: TGTGCCGCGCGGAGCTCCTATAATTCACCCCTCCACTTT.

The gene calls are TRBV5-6 and TRBJ1-1; D call uncertain. Germline assignment: CDR1 SGHDT and CDR2 YYEEEE. The CDR3 contains 15 residues. Trimming cost V 6 bases and J 1 base, with 16 bases left between them. The CDR3 reads CASNNRLRENTEAFF. The CDR3 DNA sequence: TGTGCCAGCAACAACAGACTGAGGGAGAACACTGAAGCTTTCTTT.

This chain joins TRBV5-1 and TRBJ1-1; 7 bases match TRBD1. The CDR3 extends over 17 amino acids. J was trimmed by 5 bases and V by 0 bases; bases with no gene match: 13. Germline lookup yields CDR1 SGHRS and CDR2 YFSETQ. Here the CDR3 DNA reads TGCGCCAGCAGCTTGGCTCTTGGACAGGCAGTAGAAACTGAAGCTTTCTTT. Protein: CASSLALGQAVETEAFF.

Here the CDR3 reads CASSEGRFGSNQPQHF. The DNA of the CDR3 is TGTGCCAGCAGTGAAGGCCGGTTTGGTAGCAATCAGCCCCAGCATTTT. The chain joins TRBV2 to TRBJ1-5; no reliable D call. Germline values: CDR1 SNHLY, CDR2 FYNNEI. The CDR3 extends over 16 amino acids. Trimming cost V 1 base and J 0 bases, with 10 bases left between them.

This clone was detected only once. Here the CDR3 reads CATLRVSMNTEAFF. The DNA of the CDR3 is TGTGCTACACTCCGGGTCTCCATGAACACTGAAGCTTTCTTT. The chain uses TRBV19 and TRBJ1-1; unclear D gene. The CDR3 covers 14 residues. Germline lookup yields CDR1 LNHDA and CDR2 SQIVND (reference sequence).

The CDR3 is CASSRQGSPLHF. In DNA, the CDR3 is TGTGCCAGTAGCCGACAGGGTTCACCCCTCCACTTT. This chain uses TRBV19 with TRBJ1-6; TRBD1 matches at 7 bases. This CDR3 comprises 12 residues. CDR1 LNHDA and CDR2 SQIVND come from the germline V gene (reference sequence). V shed 6 bases and J 9 bases; nucleotides not matched to a gene: 2.

CDR3 residues: CASSSARGSTSTDTQYF. The CDR3 DNA follows: TGTGCCAGCAGCTCCGCCAGGGGGTCGACGAGCACAGATACGCAGTATTTT. The chain uses TRBV5-4 and TRBJ2-3, with 7 bases aligning to TRBD1. CDR1 and CDR2 (germline): SGHNT, YYREEE (reference sequence). J was trimmed by 0 bases and V by 3 bases; bases with no gene match: 10. The CDR3 consists of 17 residues.

This clone turned up a few times. The chain links TRBV3-1 (or the pseudogene TRBV3-2) to TRBJ2-5, with D perhaps matching TRBD2 (6 bases). The CDR3 has 14 amino acids. The V end was cut by 1 base, the J end by 5 bases, with 11 bases between. CDR1 and CDR2 from the germline V gene are LGHDT and YNNKEL (reference sequence). CDR3 residues: CASSQGGGRETQYF. The CDR3 coding sequence is TGTGCCAGCAGCCAAGGTGGAGGGAGGGAGACCCAGTACTTC.

This rearrangement joins TRBV3-1 (or the pseudogene TRBV3-2) to TRBJ1-2; D might be TRBD1 (6 bases). This CDR3 contains 13 residues. V was trimmed by 2 bases and J by 5 bases, leaving 9 bases between them. The V gene's germline CDR1 is LGHDT and CDR2 YNNKEL (reference sequence). DNA for the CDR3: TGTGCCAGCAGCCAACGGGGGGCGTATGGCTACACCTTC. Amino acids: CASSQRGAYGYTF.

The rearrangement links TRBV27 to TRBJ2-1; 8 nucleotides line up with TRBD2. This CDR3 spans 13 amino acids. CDR1 is MNHEY and CDR2 is SMNVEV in the germline V gene (reference sequence). V gave up 11 bases and J gave up 3 bases; unmatched junction bases: 6. CDR3 nucleotides: TGTGCCGTCGGGAGGGCCATCTACAATGAGCAGTTCTTC. Protein product: CAVGRAIYNEQFF.

This clone showed up just a few times. The rearrangement uses TRBV20-1 and TRBJ2-6, with D hard to call. Germline assignment: CDR1 DFQATT and CDR2 SNEGSKA (reference sequence). The CDR3 extends over 10 amino acids. The CDR3 spells CSTGANVLTF. The CDR3 region has the DNA TGCAGCACTGGGGCCAACGTCCTGACTTTC.